A selection of T cell receptor beta chains follows, all from one sample in a study of shared clonotypes between healthy human individuals. Libraries were prepared by immunoSEQ multiplex PCR; TCRdb keeps only in-frame clonotypes and omits some of them. The profile shows some 2.1 million clones, roughly 94% of them singletons. Material: naive CD4+ T cells sorted from blood. These receptors all come from a young man in good health. Both conserved end residues are trimmed from each CDR3. Each record gives: J gene, V gene, CDR3 protein.

j_call: TRBJ2-5
v_call: TRBV28
cdr3_aa: ASNGGLGETQY

j_call: TRBJ1-2
v_call: TRBV5-4
cdr3_aa: ASSLGSRGLVDYGYT

j_call: TRBJ2-3
v_call: TRBV27
cdr3_aa: ASSWRDSTQY

j_call: TRBJ2-3
v_call: TRBV4-1
cdr3_aa: ASRGTTDTQY

j_call: TRBJ1-5
v_call: TRBV19
cdr3_aa: ASSIGSGDQPQH

j_call: TRBJ1-1
v_call: TRBV5-4
cdr3_aa: ASSLRHRVVENTEAF

j_call: TRBJ2-3
v_call: TRBV7-2
cdr3_aa: ASSLGLAGGPGTDTQY

j_call: TRBJ2-7
v_call: TRBV9
cdr3_aa: ASSVAPGTGEQY

j_call: TRBJ1-1
v_call: TRBV11-2
cdr3_aa: ASSLARGGTEAF

j_call: TRBJ2-3
v_call: TRBV27
cdr3_aa: ASSRERATDTQY

j_call: TRBJ2-5
v_call: TRBV29-1
cdr3_aa: SVQNPSRNQETQY

j_call: TRBJ1-1
v_call: TRBV28
cdr3_aa: ASKENTEAF

j_call: TRBJ2-2
v_call: TRBV9
cdr3_aa: ASSEGQQASTGELF

j_call: TRBJ2-5
v_call: TRBV12-5
cdr3_aa: ASGLGLAGGQETQY

j_call: TRBJ1-4
v_call: TRBV15
cdr3_aa: ATSSARRSLSEKLF

j_call: TRBJ1-5
v_call: TRBV30
cdr3_aa: AWSLEDNQPQH

j_call: TRBJ2-7
v_call: TRBV28
cdr3_aa: ASSRHGGGEQY

j_call: TRBJ1-2
v_call: TRBV18
cdr3_aa: ASSAMNGYT

j_call: TRBJ2-3
v_call: TRBV10-3
cdr3_aa: AISEPSVADTQY

j_call: TRBJ2-1
v_call: TRBV5-1
cdr3_aa: ASSLQGPPYNEQF

j_call: TRBJ1-1
v_call: TRBV5-1
cdr3_aa: ASSLAGTQGTEAF

j_call: TRBJ2-3
v_call: TRBV9
cdr3_aa: ASSVATSGGLDTQY

j_call: TRBJ2-5
v_call: TRBV4-1
cdr3_aa: ASSQDPGSAQY

j_call: TRBJ1-4
v_call: TRBV5-1
cdr3_aa: ASSSAGQALQKLF

j_call: TRBJ1-6
v_call: TRBV4-1
cdr3_aa: ASSQVRADSPLH

j_call: TRBJ1-6
v_call: TRBV2
cdr3_aa: ASRDRDSYNSPLH

j_call: TRBJ1-4
v_call: TRBV4-1
cdr3_aa: ASSQDWTGKLF

j_call: TRBJ2-7
v_call: TRBV6-4
cdr3_aa: ARDYEQY

j_call: TRBJ1-4
v_call: TRBV7-6
cdr3_aa: ASSLWEANEKLF

j_call: TRBJ1-4
v_call: TRBV21-1
cdr3_aa: AFSNRQQAEKLF

j_call: TRBJ2-4
v_call: TRBV28
cdr3_aa: ASSLGLAEGLAKNIQY

j_call: TRBJ2-3
v_call: TRBV4-2
cdr3_aa: ASSQGETSGGTDTQY

j_call: TRBJ2-7
v_call: TRBV2
cdr3_aa: ASNPRTVSYEQY

j_call: TRBJ1-2
v_call: TRBV10-3
cdr3_aa: AISSGPGANYGYT

j_call: TRBJ1-5
v_call: TRBV19
cdr3_aa: ASSRGGQAGQPQH

j_call: TRBJ2-5
v_call: TRBV19
cdr3_aa: ASGLAGQETQY

j_call: TRBJ2-7
v_call: TRBV10-3
cdr3_aa: ATVTGLGEQY

j_call: TRBJ1-1
v_call: TRBV27
cdr3_aa: ASSPWRTGMNTEAF

j_call: TRBJ2-2
v_call: TRBV10-2
cdr3_aa: ASTGVYTGELF

j_call: TRBJ1-1
v_call: TRBV5-4
cdr3_aa: ASSLGSSTKLRTEAF

j_call: TRBJ1-3
v_call: TRBV28
cdr3_aa: ASSRQGLGNTIY

j_call: TRBJ2-5
v_call: TRBV2
cdr3_aa: ASTRTNGGAQY

j_call: TRBJ2-7
v_call: TRBV7-2
cdr3_aa: ASSLGQAVSSYEQY

j_call: TRBJ2-1
v_call: TRBV6-5
cdr3_aa: ASSYLAGGRNEQF

j_call: TRBJ1-2
v_call: TRBV12-5
cdr3_aa: ASGRSEVGFYT

j_call: TRBJ1-5
v_call: TRBV7-2
cdr3_aa: ASSSSLTFSNQPQH

j_call: TRBJ2-7
v_call: TRBV18
cdr3_aa: ASSPQTQTYEQY

j_call: TRBJ1-2
v_call: TRBV18
cdr3_aa: ASSPTEVYGYT

j_call: TRBJ1-5
v_call: TRBV30
cdr3_aa: AWSHEDMANQPQH

j_call: TRBJ2-5
v_call: TRBV6-5
cdr3_aa: ASSYSTSGQETQY

j_call: TRBJ2-5
v_call: TRBV30
cdr3_aa: AWNIAGGGETQY

j_call: TRBJ2-1
v_call: TRBV19
cdr3_aa: ASTRLMGNEQF

j_call: TRBJ2-5
v_call: TRBV15
cdr3_aa: ATSRSQGGQETQY

j_call: TRBJ2-7
v_call: TRBV7-6
cdr3_aa: ASSLALGTGDYEQY

j_call: TRBJ2-3
v_call: TRBV12-5
cdr3_aa: ASAASGATDTQY